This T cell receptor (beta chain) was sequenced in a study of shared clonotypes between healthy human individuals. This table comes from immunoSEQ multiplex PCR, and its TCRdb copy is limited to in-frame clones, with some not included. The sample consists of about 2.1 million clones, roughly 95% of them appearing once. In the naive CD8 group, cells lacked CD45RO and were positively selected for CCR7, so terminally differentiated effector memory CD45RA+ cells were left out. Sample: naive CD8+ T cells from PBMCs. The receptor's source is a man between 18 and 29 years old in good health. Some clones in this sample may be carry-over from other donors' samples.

In DNA, the CDR3 is TGTGCCAGCAGCTTCGAGAGCTCCTACGAGCAGTACTTC. Translating gives CASSFESSYEQYF. The chain employs TRBV13 and TRBJ2-7, with D unresolved. This CDR3 region has 13 residues. CDR1 is PRHDT, CDR2 FYEKMQ, per germline (reference sequence). With 3 bases removed from V and 0 bases from J, the gap between germline ends came to 6 bases.